One and the same sample provided the 9 T cell receptor beta chains below, sequenced in a study of blood T cell repertoires in COVID-19. Method: immunoSEQ multiplex PCR; TCRdb's copy keeps in-frame clones and lacks some. The sample has over 250,000 clones; roughly nine tenths are singletons. Sequences were obtained from peripheral blood. These receptors were taken from a man in his fifties or sixties with acute or convalescent COVID-19.

V and J are TRBV30 and TRBJ1-5; tentative D call: TRBD1 (5 bases). CDR3 length: 19 amino acids. V was pared by 3 bases and J by 1 base, with 25 bases between. The germline V gene encodes CDR1 GTSNPN and CDR2 SVGIG (reference sequence). The CDR3 sequence is CAWRERLSPGPRSNQPQHF. In DNA, the CDR3 is TGTGCCTGGAGAGAACGATTGAGCCCAGGGCCTAGAAGCAATCAGCCCCAGCATTTT.

The chain links TRBV7-9 to TRBJ1-2; D might be TRBD1 (6 bases). V lost 2 bases and J 2 bases, leaving 9 bases between the germline ends. CDR1 and CDR2 from the germline V gene are SEHNR and FQNEAQ (reference sequence). This CDR3 region has 14 residues. The CDR3 protein is CASSLLGTNYGYTF. As DNA, the CDR3 is TGTGCCAGCAGCTTACTGGGGACAAACTATGGCTACACCTTC. Based on the CDR3 plus reference TRBV7-9 and TRBJ1-2, the full variable domain is DTGVSQNPRHKITKRGQNVTFRCDPISEHNRLYWYRQTLGQGPEFLTYFQNEAQLEKSRLLSDRFSAERPKGSFSTLEIQRTEQGDSAMYLCASSLLGTNYGYTFGSGTRLTVV.

The chain combines TRBV6-5 with TRBJ2-7; possibly TRBD2 for D (5 bases). V lost 5 bases to trimming and J lost 5 bases, with 19 bases between them. The germline V gene encodes CDR1 MNHEY and CDR2 SVGAGI. The CDR3 has 15 amino acids. CDR3 amino acids: CASSLGLRTGDEQYF. CDR3 in DNA: TGTGCCAGCAGTCTCGGACTGCGGACGGGTGACGAGCAGTACTTC.

V is TRBV28 and J is TRBJ2-5; TRBD1 might be the D (5 bases). Germline CDR1 reads MDHEN; CDR2 reads SYDVKM. Trimming pared 5 bases from V and 5 bases from J, leaving 15 bases between. The length of the CDR3 is 14 residues. Written as DNA, the CDR3 is TGTGCCAGCAGTCCTGCCCAGGGATTTGAGACCCAGTACTTC. This gives the protein CASSPAQGFETQYF.

The chain links TRBV7-8 to TRBJ2-3; 8 bases map to TRBD1. CDR3 length: 17 residues. V dropped 5 bases and J dropped 2; count of bases not matched to a gene: 12. Germline CDR1 reads SGHVS; CDR2 reads FQNEAQ. The CDR3 region is CASSPFQGAQATDTQYF. The CDR3, as DNA: TGTGCCAGCAGCCCATTCCAGGGGGCGCAGGCCACAGATACGCAGTATTTT.

Worth noting for this clone: The junction shows a germline mismatch at one end, possibly a read error. The chain employs TRBV3-1 (or the pseudogene TRBV3-2) and TRBJ2-5, with a possible D match to TRBD2 (6 bases). This CDR3 comprises 12 residues. CDR1 and CDR2 (germline): LGHDT, YNNKEL (reference sequence). The DNA for the CDR3 is TGTGCCAGCAGCCACTCCGGGACTGTGTGGGACTTC. Encoded protein: CASSHSGTVWDF.

In this sample, this clone turned up once. The rearrangement joins TRBV18 to TRBJ1-5; possibly TRBD1 for D (6 bases). V was pared by 6 bases and J by 3 bases, with 9 bases between. The CDR3 runs to 13 residues. Germline CDR1 reads KGHSH; CDR2 reads LQKENI. Here the CDR3 reads CASSGQPNQPQHF. As DNA, the CDR3 is TGTGCCAGCTCCGGACAGCCCAATCAGCCCCAGCATTTT.

The chain employs TRBV7-9 and TRBJ2-3; the D is unclear. Germline V lookup: CDR1 SEHNR, CDR2 FQNEAQ (reference sequence). Between the trimmed V and J ends, which lost 5 bases and 0 bases, there was a span of 15 bases. This CDR3 has 16 amino acids. Written as DNA, the CDR3 is TGTGCCAGCAGCCCCACGCGGCAGACTAGCACAGATACGCAGTATTTT. Residues: CASSPTRQTSTDTQYF.

The J gene is TRBJ1-3, the V gene TRBV7-3, with TRBD1 as a possible D gene (6 bases). This CDR3 contains 17 residues. Trimming left V 5 bases short and J 0 bases short, with 17 bases between. Germline V CDR1 and CDR2: SGHTA, FQGTGA. CDR3 in DNA: TGTGCCAGCAGCCCTCAGGGGCCCCTCTTCTCTGGAAACACCATATATTTT. Amino acids: CASSPQGPLFSGNTIYF.